The 25 T cell receptor beta chains reported below all come from one sample, sequenced in a study of glioma-infiltrating T cells after dendritic cell vaccination. The protocol was immunoSEQ multiplex PCR, while the TCRdb copy is restricted to in-frame clones and leaves out a portion. The sample has around 60,000 clones, around nine tenths seen once. Described time point: after dendritic cell vaccination, including at tumor progression/relapse. The source was blood, collected after dendritic cell vaccination. The receptor source for this set is a human donor with glioblastoma.

This clone has just a few counts. The CDR3 spells CASCRQDLYGGYTF. The CDR3 nucleotides are TGTGCCAGCTGTCGACAGGACCTTTATGGCGGCTACACCTTC. The chain carries TRBV6-5 and TRBJ1-2; TRBD1 might be the D (6 bases). With 8 bases removed from V and 8 bases from J, the gap between germline ends came to 21 bases. The germline V gene has CDR1 MNHEY and CDR2 SVGAGI. CDR3 length: 14 amino acids.

The genes are TRBV29-1 and TRBJ2-7; 9 nucleotides match TRBD1. Per germline, CDR1 SQVTM and CDR2 ANQGSEA. This CDR3 region has 15 residues. V gave up 6 bases and J gave up 1 base; unmatched junction bases: 10. Here the CDR3 DNA reads TGCAGCGTCCGCCCCGGCGGGACAGGGTCCTACGAGCAGTACTTC. Residues: CSVRPGGTGSYEQYF.

The chain combines TRBV18 with TRBJ1-5; D perhaps matches TRBD1 (5 bases). The CDR3 has 16 amino acids. Trimming left V 1 base short and J 0 bases short, with 10 bases between. CDR1 and CDR2 from the germline V gene are KGHSH and LQKENI. CDR3: CASSPRGDSSNQPQHF. As DNA, the CDR3 is TGTGCCAGCTCACCACGGGGGGACTCTAGCAATCAGCCCCAGCATTTT.

This chain connects TRBV30 to TRBJ2-5, with 8 nucleotides matching TRBD1. The CDR3 covers 14 residues. Losses at the gene ends were 4 bases for V and 4 bases for J; bases not matched to a gene: 8. Germline CDR1 GTSNPN, CDR2 SVGIG (reference sequence). CDR3 region: CAWIRGTGGETQYF. The CDR3, as DNA: TGTGCCTGGATACGAGGGACAGGAGGAGAGACCCAGTACTTC.

This chain joins TRBV5-1 and TRBJ2-3; no definite D call. The CDR3 spans 15 residues. From germline, CDR1 is SGHRS and CDR2 YFSETQ. V lost 0 bases, J lost 2 bases, and 10 bases lay in between. CDR3 in DNA: TGCGCCAGCAGCTTGGTAGCCACGTTCACAGATACGCAGTATTTT. Translating gives CASSLVATFTDTQYF. Complete variable domain (other parts from reference TRBV5-1 and TRBJ2-3): KAGVTQTPRYLIKTRGQQVTLSCSPISGHRSVSWYQQTPGQGLQFLFEYFSETQRNKGNFPGRFSGRQFSNSRSEMNVSTLELGDSALYLCASSLVATFTDTQYFGPGTRLTVL.

The chain has TRBV7-8 and TRBJ1-3; D is unclear. CDR1 is SGHVS and CDR2 is FQNEAQ in the germline V gene. The V gene lost 5 bases and the J gene lost 1 base, with 12 bases spanning the gap. The CDR3 loop spans 15 amino acids. CDR3 sequence reads: CASSPGTSSGNTIYF. CDR3 bases: TGTGCCAGCAGCCCGGGTACGTCTTCTGGAAACACCATATATTTT.

V is TRBV19 and J is TRBJ1-5; D is possibly TRBD1 (6 bases). V was cut by 4 bases and J by 0 bases, with 10 bases left in between. Germline CDR1 reads LNHDA; CDR2 reads SQIVND (reference sequence). The CDR3 is 15 amino acids. The CDR3 region is CASSNGQYSNQPQHF. CDR3 sequence (DNA): TGTGCCAGTAGTAACGGACAGTATAGCAATCAGCCCCAGCATTTT.

The CDR3 region has the DNA TGTGCCAGCAGCTTAGCGGGAGCTTACGAGCAGTACTTC. As protein: CASSLAGAYEQYF. The chain has TRBV7-2 and TRBJ2-7, with D possibly matching TRBD2 (5 bases). V lost 0 bases to trimming and J lost 4 bases, with 7 bases between them. CDR1 SGHTA and CDR2 FQGNSA come from the germline V gene. CDR3 length: 13 amino acids.

This rearrangement joins TRBV5-1 to TRBJ1-2, with 9 bases fitting TRBD1. Germline CDR1 is SGHRS and CDR2 is YFSETQ. This CDR3 is 15 amino acids long. V shed 2 bases, J shed 7 bases, and the junction held 9 bases outside the gene matches. For the CDR3, the DNA is TGCGCCAGCAGCTTCCGGGACAGGGCCCCCCGTGGCTACACCTTC. Translating it yields CASSFRDRAPRGYTF.

The chain links TRBV19 to TRBJ1-2, with 7 bases aligning to TRBD1. Germline V gene lookup returns CDR1 LNHDA and CDR2 SQIVND (reference sequence). Trimming removed 4 bases from V and 3 bases from J; junction bases left unmatched: 11. The CDR3 contains 16 residues. CDR3 sequence reads: CASSKTSDRMHYGYTF. The DNA for the CDR3 is TGTGCCAGTAGTAAGACATCGGACAGGATGCACTATGGCTACACCTTC.

The J gene is TRBJ2-5, the V gene TRBV19; tentative D call: TRBD2 (6 bases). The CDR3 has 16 amino acids. With 4 bases removed from V and 7 bases from J, the gap between germline ends came to 22 bases. Germline assignment: CDR1 LNHDA and CDR2 SQIVND (reference sequence). The CDR3 DNA reads TGTGCCAGTAGTAATTCCGGGACTCGCGGTCTGGTGACCCAGTACTTC. Translation: CASSNSGTRGLVTQYF.

This clone occurred once. This chain links TRBV14 with TRBJ2-5; TRBD2 is a possible D gene (5 bases). V was pared by 3 bases and J by 0 bases, with 14 bases between. The CDR3 has 16 residues. CDR1 and CDR2 from the germline V gene are SGHDN and FVKESK. The chain's CDR3 is CASSQNPPRDQETQYF. The CDR3 nucleotides read TGTGCCAGCAGCCAGAACCCCCCGAGGGACCAAGAGACCCAGTACTTC.

This chain connects TRBV19 to TRBJ1-1; the match to TRBD1 covers 7 bases. Per germline, CDR1 LNHDA and CDR2 SQIVND (reference sequence). This CDR3 spans 12 amino acids. After removal of 4 bases from V and 11 bases from J, the junction contained 7 bases not matched to a gene. The CDR3 bases are TGTGCCAGTAGTACCCGACAGGGTACGGCTTTCTTT. Amino acid sequence: CASSTRQGTAFF. The entire variable domain, with the rest obtained from reference TRBV19 and TRBJ1-1, is as follows: DGGITQSPKYLFRKEGQNVTLSCEQNLNHDAMYWYRQDPGQGLRLIYYSQIVNDFQKGDIAEGYSVSREKKESFPLTVTSAQKNPTAFYLCASSTRQGTAFFGQGTRLTVV.

This chain links TRBV30 with TRBJ2-3, with unresolved D. This CDR3 has 11 amino acids. Germline V gene data show CDR1 as GTSNPN and CDR2 as SVGIG (reference sequence). The V gene lost 2 bases and the J gene lost 5 bases, with 5 bases spanning the gap. As DNA, the CDR3 is TGTGCCTGGAGTACCGGAGATACGCAGTATTTT. Amino acids: CAWSTGDTQYF.

The V and J genes are TRBV9 and TRBJ1-5, with D uncertain. Per the germline V gene, CDR1 is SGDLS and CDR2 is YYNGEE. The CDR3 runs 14 residues. Trimming took off 3 bases at V and 0 bases at J, with 7 bases between the two ends. The DNA of the CDR3 is TGTGCCAGCAGCGCCGGTTATAGCAATCAGCCCCAGCATTTT. Its translation is CASSAGYSNQPQHF.

This clone was detected a few times. The chain recombines TRBV27 with TRBJ2-6, with 7 bases lining up with TRBD2. V trimming: 10 bases; J trimming: 2 bases; junction bases outside the gene matches: 14. CDR3 length equals 17 residues. Germline V gene sequence: CDR1 MNHEY, CDR2 SMNVEV (reference sequence). The CDR3 DNA reads TGTGCCACCAAGTTTTCCGGTGGGGGGGCTGGGGCCAACGTCCTGACTTTC. Translated, it gives CATKFSGGGAGANVLTF.

The chain carries TRBV11-3 and TRBJ1-1; 7 bases agree with TRBD1. The J segment lost 0 bases and the V segment lost 5 bases, leaving 6 bases of the junction unmatched. Per germline, CDR1 SGHNT and CDR2 YENEEA. The CDR3 totals 15 residues. CDR3 residues: CASSPRQGLNTEAFF. CDR3 in DNA: TGTGCCAGCAGCCCGAGACAGGGCCTGAACACTGAAGCTTTCTTT.

The chain combines TRBV7-7 with TRBJ1-5; 7 bases fit TRBD1. J gave up 7 bases and V 5 bases, and 14 bases lay outside the gene matches. The CDR3 is 16 amino acids. The germline CDR1 and CDR2 sequences are SSHAT and FNYEAQ (reference sequence). The CDR3 nucleotides are TGTGCCAGCAGCACCTCCGGGACAGCGGGCAGGCAGCCCCAGCATTTT. Amino acids: CASSTSGTAGRQPQHF. Based on the CDR3 plus reference TRBV7-7 and TRBJ1-5, the full variable domain is GAGVSQSPRYKVTKRGQDVTLRCDPISSHATLYWYQQALGQGPEFLTYFNYEAQPDKSGLPSDRFSAERPEGSISTLTIQRTEQRDSAMYRCASSTSGTAGRQPQHFGDGTRLSIL.

The rearrangement uses TRBV6-5 and TRBJ2-5; 7 bases align to TRBD1. The J call may be incorrect, as the DNA end agrees better with TRBJ2-7. The germline gives CDR1 MNHEY, CDR2 SVGAGI. CDR3 size: 16 residues. The CDR3 protein is CASSYQSDRADYEQYF. The CDR3 bases are TGTGCCAGCAGTTACCAAAGTGACAGGGCCGACTACGAGCAGTACTTC.

This chain connects TRBV10-3 to TRBJ2-5; TRBD2 matches 10 bases. CDR1 and CDR2 from the germline V gene are ENHRY and SYGVKD. Trimming cost V 4 bases and J 4 bases; bases outside gene matches: 6. This CDR3 has 15 residues. The CDR3: CAISGASGRSETQYF. The CDR3 DNA is TGTGCCATCAGTGGGGCTAGCGGGAGATCAGAGACCCAGTACTTC.

This clone has a single count. The chain employs TRBV11-3 and TRBJ2-7, with 8 positions matching TRBD2. Germline V CDR1 and CDR2: SGHNT, YENEEA. The CDR3 is 13 amino acids. Losses at the gene ends were 1 base for V and 7 bases for J; bases not matched to a gene: 3. The CDR3 loop is CASSLVGGEEQYF. The CDR3, as DNA: TGTGCCAGCAGCTTAGTCGGGGGGGAAGAGCAGTACTTC.

V is TRBV4-3 and J is TRBJ2-7, with 10 positions matching TRBD2. V lost 0 bases, J lost 3 bases, and 14 bases stayed unmatched. Germline CDR1 reads LGHNA; CDR2 reads YSLEER. The CDR3 covers 19 residues. CDR3 bases: TGCGCCAGCAGCCAAGAGGGGGGGCGAGGACTAGCGGAGGTCTACGAGCAGTACTTC. It yields the protein CASSQEGGRGLAEVYEQYF.

This sequence joins TRBV7-3 and TRBJ1-1, with 10 bases fitting TRBD1. With V trimmed by 3 bases and J by 4 bases, 2 bases remained unmatched. This CDR3 is built from 14 residues. Germline CDR1 and CDR2: SGHTA and FQGTGA. The CDR3 region is CASSLRQGATEAFF. CDR3 nucleotide sequence: TGTGCCAGCAGCTTGAGACAGGGGGCCACTGAAGCTTTCTTT.

The chain couples TRBV5-6 to TRBJ2-5; 10 bases match TRBD1. Trimming took 5 bases from V and 5 from J; bases not matched to a gene: 6. CDR3 length: 14 amino acids. CDR1 is SGHDT, CDR2 YYEEEE, per germline. For the CDR3, the DNA is TGTGCCAGCAGTGGGGACAGGGGAAGGGAGACCCAGTACTTC. This sequence encodes CASSGDRGRETQYF.

The chain uses TRBV4-3 and TRBJ2-7, with TRBD1 matching over 9 bases. The ends lost 1 base at V and 11 bases at J; junction bases unmatched: 9. This CDR3 region has 14 residues. Germline V CDR1 and CDR2: LGHNA, YSLEER. CDR3 in amino acids: CASSQALNRGRKYF. The CDR3 DNA is TGCGCCAGCAGCCAAGCCCTTAACAGGGGGCGAAAGTACTTC.